Each of the 3 T cell receptor beta chains below was sequenced from the same sample in a study of blood T cell repertoires in COVID-19. TCRdb keeps only in-frame clones here, not all; method: immunoSEQ multiplex PCR. The repertoire has hundreds of thousands of clones, around 89% of them found once; the top ten carry about 0.26%. The sequenced sample was peripheral blood. These receptors all come from a woman aged 18-29 years with acute or convalescent COVID-19.

CDR3 coding DNA: TGTGCCAGCAGTGCCCAGCGGGGGGGCAATGAGCAGTTCTTC. It translates to CASSAQRGGNEQFF. The rearrangement uses TRBV6-2 or TRBV6-3 and TRBJ2-1; TRBD2 matches 10 bases. This CDR3 contains 14 residues. With V trimmed by 5 bases and J by 6 bases, 4 bases remained unmatched. Per the germline V gene, CDR1 is MNHEY and CDR2 is SVGEGT.

The J gene is TRBJ1-5, the V gene TRBV2, with no clear D. There are 13 residues in the CDR3. V gave up 6 bases and J gave up 5 bases, with 11 bases separating them. Germline CDR1 and CDR2: SNHLY and FYNNEI. The CDR3 loop reads CASRLGADQPQHF. DNA of the CDR3: TGTGCCAGCAGATTAGGAGCCGATCAGCCCCAGCATTTT.

The DNA for the CDR3 is TGTGCCAGTAACCGGGACAGGGGGTCCGGCTACACCTTC. It encodes CASNRDRGSGYTF. The chain uses TRBV19 and TRBJ1-2; 11 bases fit TRBD1. Germline V lookup: CDR1 LNHDA, CDR2 SQIVND (reference sequence). The V gene end was trimmed by 7 bases and the J gene end by 8 bases; junction bases not matched to a gene: 6. The CDR3 has 13 residues.